This TCR beta chain was captured in a study of shared clonotypes between healthy human individuals. Only in-frame clones appear in the TCRdb table, and some are missing; sequencing was by immunoSEQ multiplex PCR. The sample yields some 1 million clones, around 75% seen once. The germline V gene has CDR1 SGHNT and CDR2 YYREEE (reference sequence). V gave up 0 bases and J gave up 2 bases, with 12 bases separating them. CDR3 length equals 15 residues. The receptor was derived from a man in his late teens or twenties in good health. Sequenced input: memory CD4+ T cells sorted from blood. The subset was: CD45RA-negative fraction. V usage is TRBV5-4 and J usage is TRBJ2-7; no definite D call. CDR3 DNA sequence: TGTGCCAGCAGCTTGGAATGGTCAGGTGCCTACGAGCAGTACTTC. Its translation: CASSLEWSGAYEQYF.